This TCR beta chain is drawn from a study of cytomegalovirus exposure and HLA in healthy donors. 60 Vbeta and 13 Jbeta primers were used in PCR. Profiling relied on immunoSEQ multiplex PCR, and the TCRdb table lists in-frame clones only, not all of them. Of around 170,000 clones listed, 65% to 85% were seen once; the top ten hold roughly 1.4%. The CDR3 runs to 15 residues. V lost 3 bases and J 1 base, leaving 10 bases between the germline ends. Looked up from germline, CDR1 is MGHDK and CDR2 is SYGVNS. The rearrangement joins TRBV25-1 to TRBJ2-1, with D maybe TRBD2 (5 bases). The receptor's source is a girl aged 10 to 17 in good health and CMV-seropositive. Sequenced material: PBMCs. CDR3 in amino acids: CASSDDGGSYNEQFF. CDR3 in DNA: TGTGCCAGCAGTGATGATGGAGGTTCCTACAATGAGCAGTTCTTC.